This passage covers 26 T cell receptor beta chains from one sample sequenced in a study of T cell responses to AZD1222 COVID-19 vaccine. Method: immunoSEQ multiplex PCR; TCRdb's copy keeps in-frame clones and lacks some. The sample lists over 70,000 clones, roughly 80% occurring once. The specimen was peripheral blood, collected 28 days after the second dose of the MenACWY control vaccine. Receptor source: an adult who received the MenACWY meningococcal vaccine as a control.

There are a few counts of this clone. The chain combines TRBV5-6 with TRBJ2-5; 7 positions agree with TRBD1. Trimming cost V 3 bases and J 4 bases; bases outside gene matches: 6. This CDR3 region has 14 residues. In germline, CDR1 is SGHDT, CDR2 YYEEEE. The CDR3 DNA reads as TGTGCCAGCAGCTACACAGGGGCCGGAGAGACCCAGTACTTC. Translation gives CASSYTGAGETQYF. The full variable domain, in which reference TRBV5-6 and TRBJ2-5 provide the parts outside the CDR3, is DAGVTQSPTHLIKTRGQQVTLRCSPKSGHDTVSWYQQALGQGPQFIFQYYEEEERQRGNFPDRFSGHQFPNYSSELNVNALLLGDSALYLCASSYTGAGETQYFGPGTRLLVL.

The rearrangement links TRBV14 to TRBJ2-1; 9 nucleotides agree with TRBD2. Germline lookup yields CDR1 SGHDN and CDR2 FVKESK. Trimming cost V 0 bases and J 8 bases; bases outside gene matches: 8. This CDR3 comprises 16 residues. The CDR3 DNA sequence: TGTGCCAGCAGCCAAGATCTAGCGGGAAGCGGCGATGAGCAGTTCTTC. It encodes CASSQDLAGSGDEQFF. Drawing the rest from reference TRBV14 and TRBJ2-1, the complete variable domain is EAGVTQFPSHSVIEKGQTVTLRCDPISGHDNLYWYRRVMGKEIKFLLHFVKESKQDESGMPNNRFLAERTGGTYSTLKVQPAELEDSGVYFCASSQDLAGSGDEQFFGPGTRLTVL.

The chain joins TRBV7-9 to TRBJ2-7, with D unresolved. The CDR3 runs 13 residues. Germline lookup yields CDR1 SEHNR and CDR2 FQNEAQ (reference sequence). V lost 5 bases, J lost 0 bases, and 8 bases lay in between. Written as DNA, the CDR3 is TGTGCCAGCAGCCGAGACCCCTCCTACGAGCAGTACTTC. Translating gives CASSRDPSYEQYF. Complete variable domain (other parts from reference TRBV7-9 and TRBJ2-7): DTGVSQNPRHKITKRGQNVTFRCDPISEHNRLYWYRQTLGQGPEFLTYFQNEAQLEKSRLLSDRFSAERPKGSFSTLEIQRTEQGDSAMYLCASSRDPSYEQYFGPGTRLTVT.

The rearrangement joins TRBV13 to TRBJ1-1; D uncertain. This CDR3 spans 13 amino acids. Germline V gene lookup returns CDR1 PRHDT and CDR2 FYEKMQ (reference sequence). Trimming took 5 bases from V and 4 from J, leaving 11 bases between them. The CDR3, as DNA: TGTGCCAGCAGCAGTGGGCCGGGCACTGAAGCTTTCTTT. Translation: CASSSGPGTEAFF.

V is TRBV18 and J is TRBJ2-7, with D maybe TRBD2 (5 bases). Deletions cut 4 bases from V and 0 bases from J, with 13 bases between. Germline loops: CDR1 KGHSH, CDR2 LQKENI. CDR3 size: 15 residues. The CDR3 reads CASSLSDSASYEQYF. For the CDR3, the DNA is TGTGCCAGCTCACTATCGGACTCAGCCTCCTACGAGCAGTACTTC. The complete variable domain, with remaining parts taken from reference TRBV18 and TRBJ2-7, reads NAGVMQNPRHLVRRRGQEARLRCSPMKGHSHVYWYRQLPEEGLKFMVYLQKENIIDESGMPKERFSAEFPKEGPSILRIQQVVRGDSAAYFCASSLSDSASYEQYFGPGTRLTVT.

About this clone: The junction differs from germline at one of its ends, possibly a read error. The V gene is TRBV12-3 or TRBV12-4, the J gene TRBJ2-7; no reliable D call. The CDR3 spans 13 residues. Here the CDR3 reads CASSLTAEKTPTF. CDR3 nucleotides: TGTGCCAGCAGTTTGACGGCGGAGAAGACCCCCACTTTC.

The CDR3 DNA reads TGTGCCAGCAGTTACAAGACAGGGATAAGCAATCAGCCCCAGCATTTT. Translated: CASSYKTGISNQPQHF. This sequence joins TRBV6-2 or TRBV6-3 and TRBJ1-5, with TRBD1 identical over 7 bases. Trimming took 2 bases from V and 1 from J; bases not matched to a gene: 5. Germline CDR1 reads MNHEY; CDR2 reads SVGEGT. The CDR3 is 16 amino acids.

Only one count was recorded for this clone. This chain links TRBV29-1 with TRBJ2-1; D is unresolved. CDR3 length: 15 amino acids. Trimming shortened V by 7 bases and J by 2 bases, and 18 bases separated the two germline ends. Germline V gene lookup returns CDR1 SQVTM and CDR2 ANQGSEA. DNA for the CDR3: TGCAGCGCCAAAGACCACAACATCCCCTACAATGAGCAGTTCTTC. Translation gives CSAKDHNIPYNEQFF.

V is TRBV5-1 and J is TRBJ1-4; maybe TRBD1 (5 bases). Germline CDR1 and CDR2: SGHRS and YFSETQ. This CDR3 is 14 amino acids long. Deletions cut 0 bases from V and 11 bases from J, with 14 bases between. The CDR3 region is CASSLDGGTIKLFF. CDR3 DNA sequence: TGCGCCAGCAGCTTGGATGGAGGGACGATTAAACTGTTTTTT.

The chain recombines TRBV13 with TRBJ2-1, with 12 bases aligning to TRBD2. CDR3 size: 17 residues. Germline V gives CDR1 PRHDT, CDR2 FYEKMQ (reference sequence). Trimming took 5 bases from V and 7 from J; bases not matched to a gene: 12. CDR3 nucleotides: TGTGCCAGCAGCCTTCGGACTAGCGGGATATCGGGGAATGAGCAGTTCTTC. It translates to CASSLRTSGISGNEQFF.

In its sample, this clone was seen a few times. J is TRBJ1-1 and V is TRBV5-1, with a weak D call TRBD1 (5 bases). This CDR3 has 13 residues. The ends were cut back, 5 bases at V and 4 bases at J, with 12 bases in the middle. In germline, CDR1 is SGHRS, CDR2 YFSETQ. In DNA form, the CDR3 reads TGCGCCAGCAGATCGGGGGTTAGCACTGAAGCTTTCTTT. The encoded protein is CASRSGVSTEAFF.

The rearrangement uses TRBV30 and TRBJ1-1; 7 positions match TRBD1. The J segment lost 0 bases and the V segment lost 3 bases, leaving 7 bases of the junction unmatched. Germline assignment: CDR1 GTSNPN and CDR2 SVGIG (reference sequence). The CDR3 has 15 residues. CDR3 amino acids: CAWSKGGWVNTEAFF. In DNA form, the CDR3 reads TGTGCCTGGAGCAAAGGGGGCTGGGTGAACACTGAAGCTTTCTTT. Full variable domain (remainder filled in from reference TRBV30 and TRBJ1-1): SQTIHQWPATLVQPVGSPLSLECTVEGTSNPNLYWYRQAAGRGLQLLFYSVGIGQISSEVPQNLSASRPQDRQFILSSKKLLLSDSGFYLCAWSKGGWVNTEAFFGQGTRLTVV.

The V and J genes are TRBV19 and TRBJ1-1; maybe TRBD1 (5 bases). CDR3 length: 13 amino acids. Germline CDR1 LNHDA, CDR2 SQIVND (reference sequence). Deletions cut 7 bases from V and 2 bases from J, with 11 bases between. The CDR3 sequence: CASTQDSNTEAFF. CDR3 DNA: TGTGCCAGTACCCAAGACAGTAACACTGAAGCTTTCTTT.

V gene TRBV30 combines with J gene TRBJ1-3; D gene uncertain. V was pared by 0 bases and J by 7 bases, with 7 bases between. The germline V gene has CDR1 GTSNPN and CDR2 SVGIG (reference sequence). The CDR3 totals 12 residues. This CDR3 is CAWSVGENTIYF. As DNA, the CDR3 is TGTGCCTGGAGTGTTGGGGAGAACACCATATATTTT.

This clone was seen a handful of times. The V and J genes are TRBV5-1 and TRBJ2-3; a possible D gene is TRBD1 (6 bases). The V gene's germline CDR1 is SGHRS and CDR2 YFSETQ. The CDR3 runs to 13 residues. Trimming cost V 5 bases and J 5 bases, with 12 bases left between them. CDR3 in DNA: TGCGCCAGCAGAATTCAGGGGTTAGATACGCAGTATTTT. Its protein is CASRIQGLDTQYF.

The chain has TRBV5-6 and TRBJ2-7; D gene ambiguous. This CDR3 contains 12 residues. Germline loops: CDR1 SGHDT, CDR2 YYEEEE. Trimming left V 4 bases short and J 6 bases short, with 11 bases between. The CDR3 sequence is CASSLGGFEQYF. The DNA of the CDR3 is TGTGCCAGCAGCCTGGGCGGTTTCGAGCAGTACTTC.

This chain uses TRBV27 with TRBJ1-1, with D perhaps matching TRBD1 (5 bases). The length of the CDR3 is 13 residues. Germline V gene lookup returns CDR1 MNHEY and CDR2 SMNVEV (reference sequence). The V end was cut by 6 bases, the J end by 5 bases, with 13 bases between. In DNA, the CDR3 is TGTGCCAGCAGGGTTACGGGGGGGACTGAAGCTTTCTTT. This encodes CASRVTGGTEAFF.

The J gene is TRBJ1-2, the V gene TRBV29-1; D not certain. The germline V gene has CDR1 SQVTM and CDR2 ANQGSEA. There are 11 residues in the CDR3. Trimming left V 3 bases short and J 7 bases short, with 9 bases between. DNA for the CDR3: TGCAGCGTTGAGCGTGCGGGTGGCTACACCTTC. Amino acids: CSVERAGGYTF. Variable domain in full (rest from reference TRBV29-1 and TRBJ1-2): SAVISQKPSRDICQRGTSLTIQCQVDSQVTMMFWYRQQPGQSLTLIATANQGSEATYESGFVIDKFPISRPNLTFSTLTVSNMSPEDSSIYLCSVERAGGYTFGSGTRLTVV.

The chain is built from TRBV3-1 (or the pseudogene TRBV3-2) and TRBJ2-5; 8 nucleotides agree with TRBD2. The CDR3 consists of 13 residues. Per germline, CDR1 LGHDT and CDR2 YNNKEL (reference sequence). V lost 8 bases and J lost 5; bases outside the gene matches: 7. The CDR3 here is CASAPGLEETQYF. CDR3 sequence (DNA): TGTGCCAGCGCTCCGGGACTAGAGGAGACCCAGTACTTC.

This chain connects TRBV30 to TRBJ2-7; no firm D call. The ends were cut back, 0 bases at V and 0 bases at J, with 6 bases in the middle. This CDR3 is 13 amino acids long. Germline V gives CDR1 GTSNPN, CDR2 SVGIG (reference sequence). CDR3 DNA: TGTGCCTGGAGTGTATTCACCTCCTACGAGCAGTACTTC. It specifies CAWSVFTSYEQYF.

The gene calls are TRBV7-2 and TRBJ1-6; D gene ambiguous. The V end was cut by 3 bases, the J end by 0 bases, with 18 bases between. CDR1 is SGHTA, CDR2 FQGNSA, per germline. The CDR3 length is 19 residues. The CDR3: CASSFRRGGPHSYNSPLHF. The CDR3 DNA is TGTGCCAGCAGCTTCCGCCGGGGAGGGCCGCACTCCTATAATTCACCCCTCCACTTT.

This clone came up a few times. The chain carries TRBV7-9 and TRBJ2-3, with D hard to call. Germline CDR1 SEHNR, CDR2 FQNEAQ (reference sequence). The CDR3 runs to 18 residues. Trimming left V 1 base short and J 0 bases short, with 17 bases between. The CDR3 nucleotides are TGTGCCAGCAGCTTAGGCATCGGTAGTGGATTTAGCACAGATACGCAGTATTTT. Protein sequence: CASSLGIGSGFSTDTQYF.

This chain uses TRBV9 with TRBJ2-4; a possible D gene is TRBD1 (6 bases). CDR1 SGDLS and CDR2 YYNGEE come from the germline V gene. CDR3 length equals 14 residues. Between the trimmed V and J ends, which lost 2 bases and 6 bases, there was a span of 12 bases. In DNA, the CDR3 is TGTGCCAGCAGCGTCTCCGGACAGTTAAACATTCAGTACTTC. Its translation is CASSVSGQLNIQYF.

The J gene is TRBJ2-7, the V gene TRBV21-1; TRBD2, as called in the table, went unchecked against the DNA. TRBV21-1 has pseudogene status. The CDR3 sequence is 16 residues long. The CDR3 DNA sequence: TGTGCCAGCAGCACACTAGATCATCTTCTATCGTATAAGCAGTACTTC. Encoded protein: CASSTLDHLLSYKQYF.

This clone came up once. V is TRBV6-2 or TRBV6-3 and J is TRBJ2-7; D ambiguous. The CDR3 contains 13 residues. V was cut by 6 bases and J by 9 bases, with 18 bases left in between. Germline loops: CDR1 MNHEY, CDR2 SVGEGT. The CDR3 DNA is TGTGCCAGCAGCCGCCCGGACGGAGAAAGGCAGTACTTC. Protein sequence: CASSRPDGERQYF.

This clone was seen a handful of times. The CDR3 sequence: CASSIDGNTEAFF. The CDR3 nucleotides read TGTGCCAGCAGTATCGACGGCAACACTGAAGCTTTCTTT. The chain employs TRBV12-3 or TRBV12-4 and TRBJ1-1, with unresolved D. Trimming removed 5 bases from V and 2 bases from J, with 9 bases in between. CDR3 length: 13 amino acids.